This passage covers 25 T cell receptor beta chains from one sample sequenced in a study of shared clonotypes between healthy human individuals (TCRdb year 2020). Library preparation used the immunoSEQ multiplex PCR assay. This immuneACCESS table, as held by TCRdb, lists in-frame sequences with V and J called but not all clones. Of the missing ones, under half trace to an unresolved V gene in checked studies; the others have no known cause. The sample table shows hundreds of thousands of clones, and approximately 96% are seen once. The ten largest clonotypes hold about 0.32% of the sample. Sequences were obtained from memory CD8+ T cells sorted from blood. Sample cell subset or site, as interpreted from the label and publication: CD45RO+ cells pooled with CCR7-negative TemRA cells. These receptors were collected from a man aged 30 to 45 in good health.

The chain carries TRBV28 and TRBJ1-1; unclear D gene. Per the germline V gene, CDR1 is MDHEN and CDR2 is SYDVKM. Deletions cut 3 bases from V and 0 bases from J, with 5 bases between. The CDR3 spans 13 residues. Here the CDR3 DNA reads TGTGCCAGCAGTTTCGAGGTGAACACTGAAGCTTTCTTT. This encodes CASSFEVNTEAFF.

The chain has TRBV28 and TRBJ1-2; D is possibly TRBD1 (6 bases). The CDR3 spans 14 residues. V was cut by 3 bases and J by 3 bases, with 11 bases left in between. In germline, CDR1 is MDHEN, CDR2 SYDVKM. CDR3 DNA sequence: TGTGCCAGCAGTTTTGCGGGGGCGGACTATGGCTACACCTTC. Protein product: CASSFAGADYGYTF.

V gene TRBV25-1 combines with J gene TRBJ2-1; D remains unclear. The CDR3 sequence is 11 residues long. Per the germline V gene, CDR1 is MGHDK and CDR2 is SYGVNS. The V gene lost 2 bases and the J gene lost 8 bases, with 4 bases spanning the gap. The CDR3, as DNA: TGTGCCAGCAGTGAACTGGATGAGCAGTTCTTC. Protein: CASSELDEQFF.

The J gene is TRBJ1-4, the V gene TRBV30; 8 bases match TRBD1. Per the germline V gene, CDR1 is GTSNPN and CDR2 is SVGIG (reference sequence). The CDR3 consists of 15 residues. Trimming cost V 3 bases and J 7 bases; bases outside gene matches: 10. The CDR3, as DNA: TGTGCCTGGAGGCCTAGGGGACAGGAGTCTGAAAAACTGTTTTTT. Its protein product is CAWRPRGQESEKLFF.

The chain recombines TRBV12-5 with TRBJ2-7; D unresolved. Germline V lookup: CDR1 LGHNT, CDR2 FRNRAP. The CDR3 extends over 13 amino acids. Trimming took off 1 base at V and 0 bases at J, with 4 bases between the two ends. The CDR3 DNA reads TGTGCTAGTGGTTTGGACAGCTCCTACGAGCAGTACTTC. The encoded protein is CASGLDSSYEQYF.

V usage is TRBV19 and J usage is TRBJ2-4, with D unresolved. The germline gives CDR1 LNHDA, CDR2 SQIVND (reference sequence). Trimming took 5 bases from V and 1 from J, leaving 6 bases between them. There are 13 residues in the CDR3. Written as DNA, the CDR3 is TGTGCCAGTAGTCAGCATGCCAAAAACATTCAGTACTTC. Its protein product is CASSQHAKNIQYF.

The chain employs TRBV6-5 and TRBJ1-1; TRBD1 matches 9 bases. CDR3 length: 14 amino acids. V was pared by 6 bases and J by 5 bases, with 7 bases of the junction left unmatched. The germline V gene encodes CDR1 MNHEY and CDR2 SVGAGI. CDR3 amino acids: CASRLQGAGTEAFF. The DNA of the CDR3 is TGTGCCAGCAGGTTACAGGGGGCTGGGACTGAAGCTTTCTTT.

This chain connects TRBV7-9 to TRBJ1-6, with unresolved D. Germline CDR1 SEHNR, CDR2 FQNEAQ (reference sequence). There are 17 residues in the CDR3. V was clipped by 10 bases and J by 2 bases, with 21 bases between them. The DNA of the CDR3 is TGTGCCAACATCAAGTTGGGTGAGTTCACCTATAATTCACCCCTCCACTTT. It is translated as CANIKLGEFTYNSPLHF.

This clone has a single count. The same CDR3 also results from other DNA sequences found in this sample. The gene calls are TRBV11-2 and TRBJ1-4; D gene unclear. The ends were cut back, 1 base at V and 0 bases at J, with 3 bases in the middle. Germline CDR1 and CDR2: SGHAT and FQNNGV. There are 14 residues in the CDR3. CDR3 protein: CASSLGATNEKLFF. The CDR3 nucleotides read TGTGCCAGCAGCTTAGGGGCAACTAATGAAAAACTGTTTTTT.

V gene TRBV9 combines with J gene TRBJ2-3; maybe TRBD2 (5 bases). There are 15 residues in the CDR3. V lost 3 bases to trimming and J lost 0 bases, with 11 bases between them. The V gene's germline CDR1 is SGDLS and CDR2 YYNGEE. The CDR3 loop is CASSAASTSTDTQYF. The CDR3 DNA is TGTGCCAGCAGCGCCGCTAGCACCAGCACAGATACGCAGTATTTT.

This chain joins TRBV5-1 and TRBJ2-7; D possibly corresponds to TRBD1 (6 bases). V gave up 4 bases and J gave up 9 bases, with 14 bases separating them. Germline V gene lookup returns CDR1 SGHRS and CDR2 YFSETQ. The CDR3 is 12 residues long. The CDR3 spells CASSRPGAGQYF. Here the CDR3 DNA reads TGCGCCAGCAGCCGCCCAGGGGCTGGGCAGTACTTC. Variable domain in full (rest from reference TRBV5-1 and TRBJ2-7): KAGVTQTPRYLIKTRGQQVTLSCSPISGHRSVSWYQQTPGQGLQFLFEYFSETQRNKGNFPGRFSGRQFSNSRSEMNVSTLELGDSALYLCASSRPGAGQYFGPGTRLTVT.

The CDR3 reads CASSSALERAQETQYF. CDR3 nucleotide sequence: TGCGCCAGCAGCTCCGCTCTTGAGCGGGCTCAAGAGACCCAGTACTTC. The V call is TRBV5-1, the J call TRBJ2-5, with D possibly TRBD2 on 6 matching bases. The V end was cut by 3 bases, the J end by 2 bases, with 17 bases between. The CDR3 has 16 amino acids. Germline assignment: CDR1 SGHRS and CDR2 YFSETQ.

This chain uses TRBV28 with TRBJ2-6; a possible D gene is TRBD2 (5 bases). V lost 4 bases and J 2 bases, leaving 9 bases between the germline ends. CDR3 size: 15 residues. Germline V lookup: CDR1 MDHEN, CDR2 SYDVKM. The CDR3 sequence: CASSSGIPGANVLTF. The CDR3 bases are TGTGCCAGCAGTTCGGGGATCCCTGGGGCCAACGTCCTGACTTTC.

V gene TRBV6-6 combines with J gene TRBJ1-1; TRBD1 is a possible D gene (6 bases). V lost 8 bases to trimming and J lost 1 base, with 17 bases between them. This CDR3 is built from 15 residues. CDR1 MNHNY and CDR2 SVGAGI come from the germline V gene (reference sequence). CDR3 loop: CASLRGLYSNTEAFF. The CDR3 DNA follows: TGTGCCAGCCTCAGGGGCCTCTACTCGAACACTGAAGCTTTCTTT.

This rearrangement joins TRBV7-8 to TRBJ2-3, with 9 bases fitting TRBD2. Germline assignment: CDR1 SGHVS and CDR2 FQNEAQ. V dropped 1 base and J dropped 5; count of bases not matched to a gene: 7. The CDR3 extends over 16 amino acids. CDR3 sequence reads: CASSLDWGLAIDTQYF. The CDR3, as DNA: TGTGCCAGCAGCTTAGATTGGGGACTAGCTATAGATACGCAGTATTTT.

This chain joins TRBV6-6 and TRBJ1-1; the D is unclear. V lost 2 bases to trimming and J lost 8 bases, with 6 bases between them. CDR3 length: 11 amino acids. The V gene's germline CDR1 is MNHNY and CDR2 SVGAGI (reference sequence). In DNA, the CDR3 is TGTGCCAGCAGTTACGCGGGGGAAGCTTTCTTT. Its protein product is CASSYAGEAFF.

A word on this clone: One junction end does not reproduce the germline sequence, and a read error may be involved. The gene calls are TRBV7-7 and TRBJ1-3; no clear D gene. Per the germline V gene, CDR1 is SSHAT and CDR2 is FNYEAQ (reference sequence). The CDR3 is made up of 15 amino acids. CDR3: CASSPGTSSGNTIYF. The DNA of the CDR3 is TGTGCTAGCAGCCCAGGAACCTCCTCTGGAAACACCATATATTTT.

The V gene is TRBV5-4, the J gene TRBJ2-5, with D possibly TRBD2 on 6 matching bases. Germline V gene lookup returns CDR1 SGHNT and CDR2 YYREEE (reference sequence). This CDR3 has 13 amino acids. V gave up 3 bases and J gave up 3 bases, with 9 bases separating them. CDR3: CASSWGVKETQYF. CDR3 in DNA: TGTGCCAGCAGCTGGGGGGTCAAAGAGACCCAGTACTTC.

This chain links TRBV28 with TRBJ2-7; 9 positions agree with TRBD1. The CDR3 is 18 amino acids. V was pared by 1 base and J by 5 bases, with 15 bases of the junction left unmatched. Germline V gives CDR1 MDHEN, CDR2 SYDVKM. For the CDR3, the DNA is TGTGCCAGCAGTTTATTCCCCCGCGGGACAGGGCATTCCCACGAGCAGTACTTC. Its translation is CASSLFPRGTGHSHEQYF.

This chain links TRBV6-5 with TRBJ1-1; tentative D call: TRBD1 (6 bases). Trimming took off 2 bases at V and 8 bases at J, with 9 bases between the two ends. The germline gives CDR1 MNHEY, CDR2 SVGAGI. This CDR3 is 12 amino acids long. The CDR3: CASSYGGTEAFF. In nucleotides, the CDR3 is TGTGCCAGCAGTTACGGGGGGACAGAAGCTTTCTTT.

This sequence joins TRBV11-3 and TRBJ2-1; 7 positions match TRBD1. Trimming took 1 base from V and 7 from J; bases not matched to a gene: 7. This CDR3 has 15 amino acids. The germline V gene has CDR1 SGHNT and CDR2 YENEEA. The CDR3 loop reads CASSLAFDRANEQFF. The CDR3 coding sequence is TGTGCCAGCAGCTTAGCCTTTGACAGGGCGAATGAGCAGTTCTTC.

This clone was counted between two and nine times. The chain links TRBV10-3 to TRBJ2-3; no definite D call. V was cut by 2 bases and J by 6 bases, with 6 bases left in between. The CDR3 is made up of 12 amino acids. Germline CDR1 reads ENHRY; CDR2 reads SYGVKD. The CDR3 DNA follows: TGTGCCATCAGTGAGAAAGGGGATACGCAGTATTTT. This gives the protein CAISEKGDTQYF.

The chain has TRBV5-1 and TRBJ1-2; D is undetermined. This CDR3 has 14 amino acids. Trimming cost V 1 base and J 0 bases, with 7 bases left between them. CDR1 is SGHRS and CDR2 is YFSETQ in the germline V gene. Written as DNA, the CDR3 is TGCGCCAGCAGCTTGCGGTTTCCTAACTATGGCTACACCTTC. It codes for CASSLRFPNYGYTF.

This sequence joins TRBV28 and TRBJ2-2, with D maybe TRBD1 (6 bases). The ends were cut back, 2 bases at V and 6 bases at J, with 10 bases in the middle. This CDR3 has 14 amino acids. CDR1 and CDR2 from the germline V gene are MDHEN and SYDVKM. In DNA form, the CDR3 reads TGTGCCAGCAGTTTACGCAGGGGCGCCGGGGAGCTGTTTTTT. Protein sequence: CASSLRRGAGELFF.

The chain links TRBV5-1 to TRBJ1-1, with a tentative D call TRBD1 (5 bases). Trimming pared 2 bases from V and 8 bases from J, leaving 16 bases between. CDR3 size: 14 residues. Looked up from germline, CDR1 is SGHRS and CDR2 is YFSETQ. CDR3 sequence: CASSFRGWGTEAFF. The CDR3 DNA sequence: TGCGCCAGCAGCTTTCGGGGCTGGGGAACCGAAGCTTTCTTT.